This paragraph reports one TCR beta chain. The target antigen is unknown. Using immunoSEQ multiplex PCR, the repertoire was profiled, and TCRdb retains in-frame clones only, with some absent. The sample has some 130,000 clones, 85% to 90% seen once; the top ten hold 1.5% to 2%. V was cut by 1 base and J by 8 bases, with 11 bases left in between. CDR1 is SEHNR and CDR2 is FQNEAQ in the germline V gene (reference sequence). This CDR3 is built from 13 residues. The data originate from a study of T cell responses to AZD1222 COVID-19 vaccine. Study-wide points: Two AZD1222 administrations were followed by greater Spike-specific TCR breadth and depth.

The source was peripheral blood, collected on day 0 of AZD1222 vaccination. This sequence joins TRBV7-9 and TRBJ1-2, with D unclear. This receptor was taken from an adult in good health. This chain's CDR3 is CASSLGTGFGYTF. CDR3 nucleotides: TGTGCCAGCAGCTTAGGGACTGGTTTCGGCTACACCTTC. Supplemented by reference TRBV7-9 and TRBJ1-2, the full variable domain reads DTGVSQNPRHKITKRGQNVTFRCDPISEHNRLYWYRQTLGQGPEFLTYFQNEAQLEKSRLLSDRFSAERPKGSFSTLEIQRTEQGDSAMYLCASSLGTGFGYTFGSGTRLTVV.